One T cell receptor (beta chain) is described in this entry. No antigen is known for it. A multiplex PCR was run with 60 Vbeta primers and 13 Jbeta primers. Data came from immunoSEQ multiplex PCR; TCRdb stores just in-frame clones and leaves some out. Its table lists around 120,000 clones. These data are taken from a study of cytomegalovirus exposure and HLA in healthy donors. Study-level findings and limits: Immune exposure data for these donors was limited to CMV serostatus.

V lost 1 base, J lost 5 bases, and 11 bases lay in between. The CDR3 covers 14 residues. Germline CDR1 and CDR2: SNHLY and FYNNEI. The V and J genes are TRBV2 and TRBJ1-1; D remains ambiguous. The TCR comes from a man aged 45-60 years in good health and CMV-seronegative. Sequenced: PBMCs. CDR3 protein: CASSEGVPGTEAFF. The CDR3 nucleotides are TGTGCCAGCAGTGAAGGGGTGCCGGGGACTGAAGCTTTCTTT.